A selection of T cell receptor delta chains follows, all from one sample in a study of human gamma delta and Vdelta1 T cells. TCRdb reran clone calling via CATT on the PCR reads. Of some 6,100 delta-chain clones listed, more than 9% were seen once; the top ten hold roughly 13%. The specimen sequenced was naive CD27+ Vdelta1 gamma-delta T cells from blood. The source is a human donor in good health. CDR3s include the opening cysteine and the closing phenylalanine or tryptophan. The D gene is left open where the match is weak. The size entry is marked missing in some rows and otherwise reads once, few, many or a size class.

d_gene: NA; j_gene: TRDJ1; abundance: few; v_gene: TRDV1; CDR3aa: CALIGAFPFPIRRGASGTDKLIF; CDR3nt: TGTGCTCTAATTGGTGCCTTCCCCTTCCCAATACGGAGAGGAGCCAGTGGCACCGATAAACTCATCTTT
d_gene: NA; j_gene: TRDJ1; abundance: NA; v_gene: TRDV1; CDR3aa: CALGRGPLPTARSISNKLIF; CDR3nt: TGTGCTCTTGGAAGAGGACCCCTTCCGACCGCCCGGAGTATAAGTAATAAACTCATCTTT
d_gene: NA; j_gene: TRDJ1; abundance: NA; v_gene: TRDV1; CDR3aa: CALGELSYVKRWGIPNIDKLIF; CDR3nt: TGTGCTCTTGGGGAACTTTCCTACGTTAAGAGATGGGGGATCCCTAATATCGATAAACTCATCTTT
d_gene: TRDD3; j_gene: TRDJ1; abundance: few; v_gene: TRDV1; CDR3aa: CALGELVAPAFLGGIRKAGMDTDKLIF; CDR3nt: TGTGCTCTTGGGGAACTAGTCGCTCCGGCCTTCCTAGGGGGGATACGAAAAGCCGGAATGGACACCGATAAACTCATCTTT
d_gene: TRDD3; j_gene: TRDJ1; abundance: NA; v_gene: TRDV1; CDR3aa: CALGGLPTTTGGGNWGIRGGLYTDKLIF; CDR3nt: TGTGCTCTTGGGGGGCTTCCTACGACGACGGGAGGAGGGAACTGGGGGATACGAGGAGGGTTGTACACCGATAAACTCATCTTT
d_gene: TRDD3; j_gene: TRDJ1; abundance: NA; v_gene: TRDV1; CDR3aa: CALGEGGARAFLVWGRGSDKLIF; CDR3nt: TGTGCTCTTGGGGAAGGAGGTGCGAGGGCCTTCTTAGTCTGGGGGAGAGGTTCCGATAAACTCATCTTT
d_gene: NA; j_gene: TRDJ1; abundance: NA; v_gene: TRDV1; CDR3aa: CALGELTSYAWGTYKLIF; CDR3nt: TGTGCTCTTGGGGAGCTAACTTCCTACGCCTGGGGGACTTATAAACTCATCTTT
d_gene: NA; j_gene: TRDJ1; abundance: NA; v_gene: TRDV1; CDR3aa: CALGSLSLFPASTWGDPKLIF; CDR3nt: TGTGCTCTTGGGTCCTTGAGCCTTTTCCCCGCCAGTACTTGGGGAGACCCTAAACTCATCTTT
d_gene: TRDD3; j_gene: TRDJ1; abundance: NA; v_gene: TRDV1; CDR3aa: CALGEQFLPRYWGFTDKLIF; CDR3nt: TGTGCTCTTGGGGAACAGTTCCTTCCCCGGTACTGGGGGTTCACCGATAAACTCATCTTT
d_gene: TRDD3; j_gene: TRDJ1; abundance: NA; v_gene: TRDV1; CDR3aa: CALAEASSHIWGYARDKLIF; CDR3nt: TGTGCTCTTGCGGAGGCTTCCTCTCATATTTGGGGATACGCACGCGATAAACTCATCTTT
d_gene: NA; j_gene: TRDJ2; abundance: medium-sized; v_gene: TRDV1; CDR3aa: CALGERRLRRGRAAQLFF; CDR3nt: TGTGCTCTTGGGGAACGGCGTTTACGACGGGGGCGGGCAGCACAACTCTTCTTT
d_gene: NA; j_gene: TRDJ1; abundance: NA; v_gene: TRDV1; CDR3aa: CALGGPWGFSPLGPPSHGLIF; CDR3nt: TGTGCTCTTGGGGGCCCCTGGGGCTTCTCCCCCCTGGGGCCCCCTTCCCACGGGCTCATCTTT
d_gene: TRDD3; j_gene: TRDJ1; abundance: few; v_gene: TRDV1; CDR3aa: CALGELQTTVYGGYRYTDKLIF; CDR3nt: TGTGCTCTTGGGGAACTTCAAACAACCGTCTATGGGGGATACCGGTACACCGATAAACTCATCTTT
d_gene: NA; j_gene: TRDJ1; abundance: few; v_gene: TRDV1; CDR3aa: CALGERGRGDRDKLIF; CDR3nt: TGTGCTCTTGGGGAACGCGGCCGTGGGGATCGGGATAAACTCATCTTT
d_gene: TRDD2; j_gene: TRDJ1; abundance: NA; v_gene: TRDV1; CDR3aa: CALGQTWAFLKRGARGNDKLIF; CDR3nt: TGTGCTCTTGGCCAAACTTGGGCCTTCCTCAAAAGGGGAGCACGGGGCAACGATAAACTCATCTTT
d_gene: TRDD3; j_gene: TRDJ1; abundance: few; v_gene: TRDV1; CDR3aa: CALGERRRGYGDKLIF; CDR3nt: TGTGCTCTTGGGGAAAGGCGGAGGGGATACGGCGATAAACTCATCTTT
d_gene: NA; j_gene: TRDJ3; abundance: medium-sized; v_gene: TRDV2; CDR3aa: CASRGTWDTRQMFF; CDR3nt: TGTGCTAGTCGGGGTACCTGGGACACCCGCCAGATGTTTTTC
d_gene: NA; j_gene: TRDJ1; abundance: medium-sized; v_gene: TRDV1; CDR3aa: CALGELKPYGSGLFAKLIF; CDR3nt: TGTGCTCTTGGGGAACTTAAACCCTACGGAAGCGGGCTTTTCGCTAAACTCATCTTT
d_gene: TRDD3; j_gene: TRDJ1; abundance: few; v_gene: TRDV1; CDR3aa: CALGGPPLHWGISGTDKLIF; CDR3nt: TGTGCTCTTGGGGGACCCCCCCTTCACTGGGGGATATCTGGCACCGATAAACTCATCTTT
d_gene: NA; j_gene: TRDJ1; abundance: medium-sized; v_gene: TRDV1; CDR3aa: CALGGRPPPTRPLVDKLIF; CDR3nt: TGTGCTCTTGGGGGAAGGCCTCCTCCTACACGCCCACTAGTAGATAAACTCATCTTT
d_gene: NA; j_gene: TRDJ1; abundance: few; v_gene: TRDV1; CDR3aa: CALGKRFGSLAADKLIF; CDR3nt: TGTGCTCTTGGGAAACGCTTCGGGTCTTTGGCGGCTGATAAACTCATCTTT
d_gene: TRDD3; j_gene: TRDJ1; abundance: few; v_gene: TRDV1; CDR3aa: CALGELRYDGGYEADKLIF; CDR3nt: TGTGCTCTTGGGGAACTACGATATGATGGGGGATACGAAGCCGATAAACTCATCTTT
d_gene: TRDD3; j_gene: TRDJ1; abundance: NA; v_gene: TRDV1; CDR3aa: CALGELSSFGRTGGYPKLIF; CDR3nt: TGTGCTCTTGGGGAACTGTCTTCTTTCGGCCGTACTGGGGGATACCCTAAACTCATCTTT
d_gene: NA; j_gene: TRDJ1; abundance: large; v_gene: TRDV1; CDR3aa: CALGESTFPRTAGRRKLIF; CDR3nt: TGTGCTCTTGGGGAATCGACCTTTCCTAGGACCGCGGGGCGAAGGAAACTCATCTTT
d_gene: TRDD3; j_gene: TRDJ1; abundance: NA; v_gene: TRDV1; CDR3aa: CALGERSYWGTQYTDKLIF; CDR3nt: TGTGCTCTTGGGGAACGGTCGTACTGGGGGACCCAGTACACCGATAAACTCATCTTT
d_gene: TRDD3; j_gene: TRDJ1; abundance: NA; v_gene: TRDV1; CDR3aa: CALGAHLNWGIRAGRTDKLIF; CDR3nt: TGTGCTCTTGGGGCCCATCTCAACTGGGGGATACGGGCTGGGCGGACCGATAAACTCATCTTT
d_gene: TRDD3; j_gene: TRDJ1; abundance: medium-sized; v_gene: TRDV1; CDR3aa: CALGEHPKSSLGYWGIRGLTDKLIF; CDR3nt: TGTGCTCTTGGGGAACACCCGAAGAGCTCGTTAGGCTACTGGGGGATACGGGGTCTGACCGATAAACTCATCTTT
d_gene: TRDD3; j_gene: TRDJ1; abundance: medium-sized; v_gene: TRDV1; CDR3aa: CALGAPTGGYGGYTDKLIF; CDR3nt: TGTGCTCTGGGGGCACCGACTGGGGGATACGGCGGATACACCGATAAACTCATCTTT
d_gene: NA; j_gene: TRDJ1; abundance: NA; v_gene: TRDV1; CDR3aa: CALGELRGGRAHHTDKLIF; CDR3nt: TGTGCCCTTGGGGAACTGAGGGGCGGGAGGGCCCATCACACCGATAAACTCATCTTT
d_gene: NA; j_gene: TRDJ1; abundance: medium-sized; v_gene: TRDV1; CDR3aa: CALGVGRGKTGKLIF; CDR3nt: TGTGCCCTCGGTGTCGGTAGGGGGAAGACGGGTAAACTCATCTTT
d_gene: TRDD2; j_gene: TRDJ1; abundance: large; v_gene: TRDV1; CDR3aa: CALGGSDFLRMGLSTDKLIF; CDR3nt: TGTGCTCTTGGGGGTTCAGACTTCCTACGGATGGGTCTAAGCACCGATAAACTCATCTTT
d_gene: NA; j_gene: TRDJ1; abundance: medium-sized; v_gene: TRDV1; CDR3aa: CALGDPFVTYTDKLIF; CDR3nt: TGTGCTCTTGGGGACCCCTTTGTTACGTACACCGATAAACTCATCTTT
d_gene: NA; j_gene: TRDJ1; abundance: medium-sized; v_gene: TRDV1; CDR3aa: CALGGRRLAILLDDKLIF; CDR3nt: TGTGCTCTTGGGGGGAGAAGATTGGCCATCCTCCTCGACGATAAACTCATCTTT
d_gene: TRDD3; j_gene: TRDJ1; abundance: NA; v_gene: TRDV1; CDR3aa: CAVGNFVVVSFLHTGGYSDKLIF; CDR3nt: TGTGCTGTTGGGAACTTTGTGGTTGTATCCTTCCTCCACACTGGGGGATATAGCGATAAACTCATCTTT
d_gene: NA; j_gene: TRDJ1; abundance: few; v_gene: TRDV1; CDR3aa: CALGEFRPGENRGRHPHFDKLIF; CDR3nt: TGTGCTCTTGGAGAGTTCCGGCCTGGGGAAAACCGGGGGAGACATCCACACTTCGATAAACTCATCTTT
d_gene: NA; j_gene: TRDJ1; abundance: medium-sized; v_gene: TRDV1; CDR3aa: CALGERSRRTYTDKLIF; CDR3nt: TGTGCTCTTGGGGAAAGATCTCGTAGGACCTACACCGATAAACTCATCTTT
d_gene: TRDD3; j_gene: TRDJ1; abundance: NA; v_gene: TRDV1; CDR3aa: CALGGTRSRRDSTGDLRVYTDKLIF; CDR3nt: TGTGCTCTTGGGGGAACCCGGTCTCGGCGAGACTCTACTGGGGATCTTCGGGTATACACCGATAAACTCATCTTT
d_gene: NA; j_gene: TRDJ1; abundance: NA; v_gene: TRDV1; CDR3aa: CALGERDVVYRPPVGEIGVYTDKLIF; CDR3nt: TGTGCTCTTGGGGAAAGGGATGTAGTGTACCGCCCGCCGGTGGGGGAAATAGGGGTGTACACCGATAAACTCATCTTT
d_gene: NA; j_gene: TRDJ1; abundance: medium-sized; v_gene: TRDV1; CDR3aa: CALGGDNPLPPVYSTGRLVGKLIF; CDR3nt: TGTGCTCTTGGGGGAGACAACCCTCTTCCCCCGGTATACAGTACTGGGAGACTGGTGGGTAAACTCATCTTT
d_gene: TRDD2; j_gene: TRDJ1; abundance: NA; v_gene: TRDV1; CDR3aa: CALGEPFSLLSYPTIIPSYTGTDKRIF; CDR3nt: TGTGCTCTTGGGGAACCCTTTAGCCTGCTTTCCTACCCTACCATAATCCCTTCATACACGGGGACCGATAAACGCATCTTT
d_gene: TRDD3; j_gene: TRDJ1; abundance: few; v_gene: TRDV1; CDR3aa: CALGENRGVRYWGRYTDKLIF; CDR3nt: TGTGCTCTTGGGGAAAACAGAGGTGTACGGTACTGGGGGAGGTACACCGATAAACTCATCTTT